This TCR beta chain comes out of a study of blood T cell repertoires in COVID-19. Overall study context: Donors in the United States, Italy and Spain gave samples during acute or convalescent COVID-19. PBMCs, B-cell-depleted T cells, or T cells provided the cDNA or gDNA that made up the material.

Deletions cut 0 bases from V and 1 base from J, with 10 bases between. The CDR3 runs 15 residues. Germline V CDR1 and CDR2: GTSNPN, SVGIG (reference sequence). As originally analysed: Reference gene primer amplification in the assay estimated nucleated cell counts. Only in-frame clones appear in the TCRdb table, and some are missing; sequencing was by immunoSEQ multiplex PCR. Clone size and V and J calls were adopted from that table, with D and trimming inferred from the DNA. The sample contains 140,000 to 150,000 clones, just under 80% of which appear only once. Source material: peripheral blood. This sequence joins TRBV30 and TRBJ2-4; a possible D gene is TRBD1 (6 bases). This receptor was identified in a woman aged 55 to 70 with acute or convalescent COVID-19. CDR3 DNA sequence: TGTGCCTGGAGTGTACCCGGACAGGCCAAAAACATTCAGTACTTC. This codes for CAWSVPGQAKNIQYF.